This T cell receptor (beta chain) came from a study of shared clonotypes between healthy human individuals. Study details: The study used three CD4 naive, three CD4 memory, two CD8 naive and one CD8 memory plate per donor.

Points from the study as a whole: About 5.2% was the fraction of naive CD4 clonotypes found shared across a handful of donors. Clonotypes shared by all four sorted-subset donors had higher generation probabilities than non-shared clonotypes.

Concerning this clone: Antigen specificity is unknown. At one boundary the junction diverges from the germline segment, which might be a read error.

The repertoire was sequenced with immunoSEQ multiplex PCR; TCRdb's copy has only in-frame clones and lacks some. The sample lists roughly 2.2 million clones, about 90% occurring once. The clonotype comes from a man aged 18 to 30 in good health. Some clones in this sample may be carry-over from other donors' samples. The material sequenced was naive CD4+ T cells from PBMCs. Specified subset: CD45RA+ positively selected.

As DNA, the CDR3 is TGTGCCAGCAGCTTTGATAACAACGGGGAGCTGTTTTTT. This translates into CASSFDNNGELFF. V is TRBV7-3 and J is TRBJ2-2, with D unresolved. The CDR3 consists of 13 residues. The germline V gene has CDR1 SGHTA and CDR2 FQGTGA.